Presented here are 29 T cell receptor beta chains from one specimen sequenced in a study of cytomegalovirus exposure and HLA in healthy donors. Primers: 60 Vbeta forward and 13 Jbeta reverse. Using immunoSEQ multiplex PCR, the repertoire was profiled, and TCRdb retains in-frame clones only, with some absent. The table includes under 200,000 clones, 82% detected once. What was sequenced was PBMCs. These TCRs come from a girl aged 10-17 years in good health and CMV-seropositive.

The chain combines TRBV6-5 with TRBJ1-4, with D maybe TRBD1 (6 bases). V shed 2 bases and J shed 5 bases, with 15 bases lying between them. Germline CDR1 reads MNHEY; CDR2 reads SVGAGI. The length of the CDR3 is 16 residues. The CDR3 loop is CASSYIGPGANEKLFF. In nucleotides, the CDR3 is TGTGCCAGCAGTTACATCGGACCAGGGGCAAATGAAAAACTGTTTTTT.

CDR3 amino acids: CASSFNAGQGIPYEQYF. Here the CDR3 DNA reads TGTGCCAGCAGCTTTAATGCGGGACAGGGGATCCCCTACGAGCAGTACTTC. This chain connects TRBV7-8 to TRBJ2-7, with 10 bases aligning to TRBD1. CDR3 size: 17 residues. V lost 3 bases to trimming and J lost 2 bases; unmatched junction nucleotides: 10. Germline CDR1 reads SGHVS; CDR2 reads FQNEAQ.

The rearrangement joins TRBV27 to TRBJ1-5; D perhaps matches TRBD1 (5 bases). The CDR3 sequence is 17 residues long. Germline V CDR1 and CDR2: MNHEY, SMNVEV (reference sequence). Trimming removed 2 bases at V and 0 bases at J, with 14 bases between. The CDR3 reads CASSLVGPIDSNQPQHF. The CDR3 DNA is TGTGCCAGCAGTTTAGTGGGGCCAATTGATAGCAATCAGCCCCAGCATTTT.

The chain's CDR3 is CASHRTSGPYNEQFF. DNA of the CDR3: TGTGCCAGTCATCGGACTAGCGGGCCTTACAATGAGCAGTTCTTC. This chain joins TRBV19 and TRBJ2-1; TRBD2 aligns across 11 bases. Germline-derived CDR1 and CDR2 are LNHDA and SQIVND (reference sequence). After removal of 8 bases from V and 4 bases from J, the junction contained 7 bases not matched to a gene. The CDR3 spans 15 residues.

CDR3 in DNA: TGTGCCAGCAGAGAGGGCGTTATGAACACTGAAGCTTTCTTT. Translation gives CASREGVMNTEAFF. This sequence joins TRBV27 and TRBJ1-1; D gene uncertain. The length of the CDR3 is 14 residues. From germline, CDR1 is MNHEY and CDR2 SMNVEV (reference sequence). Trimming cost V 6 bases and J 0 bases, with 11 bases left between them.

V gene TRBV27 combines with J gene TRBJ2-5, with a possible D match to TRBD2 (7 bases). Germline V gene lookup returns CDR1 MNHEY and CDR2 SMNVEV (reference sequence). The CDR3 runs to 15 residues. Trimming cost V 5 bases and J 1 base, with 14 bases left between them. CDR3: CASSRLGGLQETQYF. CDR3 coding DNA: TGTGCCAGCAGTAGGCTCGGGGGGCTCCAAGAGACCCAGTACTTC.

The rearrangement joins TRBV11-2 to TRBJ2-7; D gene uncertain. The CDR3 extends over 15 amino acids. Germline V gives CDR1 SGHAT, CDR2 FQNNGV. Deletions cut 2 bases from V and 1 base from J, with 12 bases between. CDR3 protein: CASSLRAEVSYEQYF. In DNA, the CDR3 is TGTGCCAGCAGCTTACGAGCTGAAGTTTCCTACGAGCAGTACTTC.

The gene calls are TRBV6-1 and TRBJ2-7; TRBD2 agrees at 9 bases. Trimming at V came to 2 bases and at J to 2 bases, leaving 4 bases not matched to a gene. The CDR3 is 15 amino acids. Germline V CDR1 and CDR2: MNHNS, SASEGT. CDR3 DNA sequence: TGTGCCAGCAGTGAACTAGCGGGAATCCCCTACGAGCAGTACTTC. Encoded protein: CASSELAGIPYEQYF.

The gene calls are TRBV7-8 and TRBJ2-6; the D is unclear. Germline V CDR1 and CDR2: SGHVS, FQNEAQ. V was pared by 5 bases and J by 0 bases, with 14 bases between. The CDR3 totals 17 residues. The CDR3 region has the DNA TGTGCCAGCAGCCGAGATAGTGGGCTCTCTGGGGCCAACGTCCTGACTTTC. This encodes CASSRDSGLSGANVLTF.

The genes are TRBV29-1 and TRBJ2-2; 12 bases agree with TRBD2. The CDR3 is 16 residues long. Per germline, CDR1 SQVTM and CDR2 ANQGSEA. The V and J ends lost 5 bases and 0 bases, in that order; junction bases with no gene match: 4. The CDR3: CSVTGTSGSNTGELFF. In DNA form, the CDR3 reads TGCAGCGTTACCGGGACTAGCGGGTCGAACACCGGGGAGCTGTTTTTT.

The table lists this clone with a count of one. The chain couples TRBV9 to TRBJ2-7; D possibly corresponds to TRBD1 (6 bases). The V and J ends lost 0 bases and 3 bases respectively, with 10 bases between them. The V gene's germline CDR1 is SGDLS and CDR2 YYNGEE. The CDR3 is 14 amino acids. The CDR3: CASSVDVGGYEQYF. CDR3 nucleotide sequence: TGTGCCAGCAGCGTAGACGTAGGGGGCTACGAGCAGTACTTC.

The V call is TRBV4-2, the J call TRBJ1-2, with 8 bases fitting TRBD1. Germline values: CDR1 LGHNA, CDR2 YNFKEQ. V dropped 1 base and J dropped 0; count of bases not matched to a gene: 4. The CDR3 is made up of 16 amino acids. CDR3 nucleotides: TGTGCCAGCAGCCAAGGGTCAGGGGGCTCTAACTATGGCTACACCTTC. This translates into CASSQGSGGSNYGYTF.

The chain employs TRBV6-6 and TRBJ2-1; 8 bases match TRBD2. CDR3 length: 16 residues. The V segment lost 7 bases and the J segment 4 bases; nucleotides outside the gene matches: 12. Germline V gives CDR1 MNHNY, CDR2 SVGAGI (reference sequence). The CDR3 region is CASKGLAGRGYNEQFF. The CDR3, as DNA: TGTGCCAGCAAAGGGCTAGCGGGCCGGGGGTACAATGAGCAGTTCTTC.

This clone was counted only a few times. CDR3: CASSSRTPNNEQFF. The CDR3 coding sequence is TGTGCCAGCAGTTCGAGGACACCGAACAATGAGCAGTTCTTC. This sequence joins TRBV6-6 and TRBJ2-1, with D perhaps matching TRBD1 (5 bases). CDR1 and CDR2 from the germline V gene are MNHNY and SVGAGI (reference sequence). Trimming shortened V by 4 bases and J by 5 bases, and 12 bases separated the two germline ends. This CDR3 has 14 amino acids.

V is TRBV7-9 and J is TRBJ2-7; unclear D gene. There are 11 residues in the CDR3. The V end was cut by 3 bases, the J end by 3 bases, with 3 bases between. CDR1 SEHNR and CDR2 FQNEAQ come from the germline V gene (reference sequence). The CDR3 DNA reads TGTGCCAGCAGCTTGAGCTACGAGCAGTACTTC. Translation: CASSLSYEQYF.

Here the CDR3 DNA reads TGTGCCAGCAGCTTAGGGACTAGCGGGAGCACAGATACGCAGTATTTT. As protein: CASSLGTSGSTDTQYF. The J gene is TRBJ2-3, the V gene TRBV9, with 12 bases aligning to TRBD2. V shed 4 bases, J shed 0 bases, and the junction held 3 bases outside the gene matches. Germline values: CDR1 SGDLS, CDR2 YYNGEE. The CDR3 covers 16 residues.

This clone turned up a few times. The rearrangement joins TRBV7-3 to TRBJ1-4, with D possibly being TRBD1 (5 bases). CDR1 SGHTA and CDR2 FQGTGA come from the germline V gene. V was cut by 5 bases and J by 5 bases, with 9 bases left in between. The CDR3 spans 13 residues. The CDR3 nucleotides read TGTGCCAGCAGCCGCTACAGGAATGAAAAACTGTTTTTT. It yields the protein CASSRYRNEKLFF.

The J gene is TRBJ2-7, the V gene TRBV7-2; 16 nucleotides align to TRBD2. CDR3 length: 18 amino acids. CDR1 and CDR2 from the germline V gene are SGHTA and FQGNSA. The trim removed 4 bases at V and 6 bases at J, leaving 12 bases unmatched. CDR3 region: CASSSPGLAGGILSEQYF. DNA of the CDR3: TGTGCCAGCAGCTCTCCGGGACTAGCGGGGGGGATTTTAAGCGAGCAGTACTTC. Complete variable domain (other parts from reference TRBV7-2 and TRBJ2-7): GAGVSQSPSNKVTEKGKDVELRCDPISGHTALYWYRQSLGQGLEFLIYFQGNSAPDKSGLPSDRFSAERTGGSVSTLTIQRTQQEDSAVYLCASSSPGLAGGILSEQYFGPGTRLTVT.

The CDR3 nucleotides are TGCGCCAGCAGCCAGTCCCCGGGCAGGGAAAGGGGCTACACCTTC. This translates into CASSQSPGRERGYTF. The chain uses TRBV4-1 and TRBJ1-2, with D possibly being TRBD1 (5 bases). The CDR3 spans 15 residues. Germline lookup yields CDR1 MGHRA and CDR2 YSYEKL. Trimming cost V 3 bases and J 8 bases, with 19 bases left between them.

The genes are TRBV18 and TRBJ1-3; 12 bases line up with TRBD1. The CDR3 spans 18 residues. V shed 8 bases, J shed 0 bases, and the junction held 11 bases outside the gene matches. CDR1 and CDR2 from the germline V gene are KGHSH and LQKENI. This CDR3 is CASQPSGTGGSSGNTIYF. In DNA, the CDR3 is TGTGCCAGCCAACCCTCCGGGACAGGGGGCAGCTCTGGAAACACCATATATTTT. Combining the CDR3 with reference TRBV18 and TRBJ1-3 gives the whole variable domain NAGVMQNPRHLVRRRGQEARLRCSPMKGHSHVYWYRQLPEEGLKFMVYLQKENIIDESGMPKERFSAEFPKEGPSILRIQQVVRGDSAAYFCASQPSGTGGSSGNTIYFGEGSWLTVV.

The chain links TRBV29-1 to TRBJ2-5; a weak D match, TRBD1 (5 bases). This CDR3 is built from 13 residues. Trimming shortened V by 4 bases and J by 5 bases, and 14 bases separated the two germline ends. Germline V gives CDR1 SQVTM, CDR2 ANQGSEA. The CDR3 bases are TGCAGCGTTGGCGACAGTACCCGGGAGACCCAGTACTTC. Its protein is CSVGDSTRETQYF.

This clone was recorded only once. The CDR3 spells CSVPKSPSGDSETQYF. The CDR3 DNA reads as TGCAGCGTCCCCAAATCCCCTAGCGGGGACTCGGAGACCCAGTACTTC. This chain links TRBV29-1 with TRBJ2-5; 9 bases map to TRBD2. Germline V gene sequence: CDR1 SQVTM, CDR2 ANQGSEA. The CDR3 extends over 16 amino acids. J was trimmed by 5 bases and V by 6 bases; bases with no gene match: 16.

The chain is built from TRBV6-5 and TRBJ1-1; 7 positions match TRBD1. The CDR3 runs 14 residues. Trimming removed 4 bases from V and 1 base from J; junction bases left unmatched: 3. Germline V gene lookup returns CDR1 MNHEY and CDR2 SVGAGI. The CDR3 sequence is CASSFQGGNTEAFF. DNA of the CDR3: TGTGCCAGCAGTTTTCAGGGGGGGAACACTGAAGCTTTCTTT.

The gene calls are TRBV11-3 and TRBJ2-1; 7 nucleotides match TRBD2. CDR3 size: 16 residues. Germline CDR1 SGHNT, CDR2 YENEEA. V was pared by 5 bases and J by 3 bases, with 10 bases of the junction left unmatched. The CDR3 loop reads CASSMKRGRIYNEQFF. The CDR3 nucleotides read TGTGCCAGCAGCATGAAGCGGGGTCGAATCTACAATGAGCAGTTCTTC. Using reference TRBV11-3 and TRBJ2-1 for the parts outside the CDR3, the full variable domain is EAGVVQSPRYKIIEKKQPVAFWCNPISGHNTLYWYLQNLGQGPELLIRYENEEAVDDSQLPKDRFSAERLKGVDSTLKIQPAELGDSAVYLCASSMKRGRIYNEQFFGPGTRLTVL.

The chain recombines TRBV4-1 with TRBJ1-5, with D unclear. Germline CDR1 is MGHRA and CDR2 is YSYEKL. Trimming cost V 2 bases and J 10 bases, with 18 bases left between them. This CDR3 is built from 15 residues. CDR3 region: CASSQSMAGPQPQHF. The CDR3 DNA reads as TGCGCCAGCAGCCAATCCATGGCGGGCCCCCAACCCCAGCATTTT.

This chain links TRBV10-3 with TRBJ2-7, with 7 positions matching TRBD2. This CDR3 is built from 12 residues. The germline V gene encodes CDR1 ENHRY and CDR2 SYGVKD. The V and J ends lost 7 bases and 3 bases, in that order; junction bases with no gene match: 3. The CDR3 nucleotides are TGTGCCATCAAGTCGGGAGGCTACGAGCAGTACTTC. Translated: CAIKSGGYEQYF.

CDR3 in amino acids: CASSLRTSSTSGGRTRGTQYF. CDR3 in DNA: TGTGCCAGCAGCTTAAGGACTTCGTCGACTAGCGGGGGGAGAACCCGGGGGACCCAGTACTTC. The chain is built from TRBV7-8 and TRBJ2-5, with 13 bases that match TRBD2. Looked up from germline, CDR1 is SGHVS and CDR2 is FQNEAQ. Unmatched junction bases numbered 22, after V lost 2 bases and J lost 7 bases. The CDR3 loop spans 21 amino acids.

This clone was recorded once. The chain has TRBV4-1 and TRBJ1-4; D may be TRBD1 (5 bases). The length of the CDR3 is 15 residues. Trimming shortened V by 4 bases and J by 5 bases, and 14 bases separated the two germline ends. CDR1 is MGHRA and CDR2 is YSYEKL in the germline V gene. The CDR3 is CASSREGRTNEKLFF. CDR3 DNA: TGCGCCAGCAGCCGGGAGGGACGGACGAATGAAAAACTGTTTTTT.

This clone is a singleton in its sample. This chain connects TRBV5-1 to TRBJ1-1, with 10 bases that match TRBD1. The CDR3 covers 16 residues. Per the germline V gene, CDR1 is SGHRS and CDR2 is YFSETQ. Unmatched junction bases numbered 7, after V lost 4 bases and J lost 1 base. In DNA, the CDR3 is TGCGCCAGCAGCATGGGGACAGGGGCGAAGAACACTGAAGCTTTCTTT. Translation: CASSMGTGAKNTEAFF.